Shown below are 32 T cell receptor beta chains from a single sample sequenced in a study of blood T cell repertoires in COVID-19. Method: immunoSEQ multiplex PCR; TCRdb's copy keeps in-frame clones and lacks some. The data contain about 170,000 clones, roughly 80% of them seen just once; the ten biggest clones take up around 15%. Sequencing used peripheral blood. These TCRs come from a woman aged 70-85 years with COVID-19, enrolled during active disease.

Here the CDR3 DNA reads TGTGCCAGCAGCCAAAACCGTGCCTTCGGGGGAGCTTTCTTT. Amino acids: CASSQNRAFGGAFF. The chain combines TRBV14 with TRBJ1-1; TRBD1 might be the D (5 bases). This CDR3 spans 14 amino acids. The V gene lost 2 bases and the J gene lost 10 bases, with 17 bases spanning the gap. Germline CDR1 and CDR2: SGHDN and FVKESK. The whole variable domain, filled in from reference TRBV14 and TRBJ1-1, reads EAGVTQFPSHSVIEKGQTVTLRCDPISGHDNLYWYRRVMGKEIKFLLHFVKESKQDESGMPNNRFLAERTGGTYSTLKVQPAELEDSGVYFCASSQNRAFGGAFFGQGTRLTVV.

This rearrangement joins TRBV3-1 (or the pseudogene TRBV3-2) to TRBJ1-2, with no clear D. Trimming took 4 bases from V and 3 from J, leaving 9 bases between them. Germline values: CDR1 LGHDT, CDR2 YNNKEL (reference sequence). The CDR3 length is 13 residues. CDR3 residues: CASSPGTDYGYTF. The CDR3 DNA reads as TGTGCCAGCAGCCCCGGCACAGACTATGGCTACACCTTC.

The gene calls are TRBV28 and TRBJ2-7; a weak D match, TRBD1 (7 bases). CDR1 and CDR2 (germline): MDHEN, SYDVKM. V lost 3 bases and J 10 bases, leaving 16 bases between the germline ends. The CDR3 contains 13 residues. The CDR3 reads CASSLGLRDSQYV. The CDR3 bases are TGTGCCAGCAGTTTGGGACTCCGGGACAGCCAGTACGTC.

The chain employs TRBV7-2 and TRBJ1-2, with D possibly being TRBD1 (5 bases). V was cut by 5 bases and J by 9 bases, with 16 bases left in between. Germline V gene sequence: CDR1 SGHTA, CDR2 FQGNSA. This CDR3 has 13 residues. CDR3 protein: CASSPGGRASYTF. CDR3 DNA: TGTGCCAGCAGCCCGGGTGGCAGGGCGAGCTACACCTTC.

The chain uses TRBV10-3 and TRBJ2-3; TRBD1 agrees at 10 bases. The V gene end was trimmed by 10 bases and the J gene end by 2 bases; junction bases not matched to a gene: 12. The germline V gene has CDR1 ENHRY and CDR2 SYGVKD. The CDR3 has 16 amino acids. The CDR3 loop reads CATSQRQGAITDTQYF. The CDR3 nucleotides read TGTGCCACCTCTCAAAGACAGGGGGCGATCACAGATACGCAGTATTTT.

This sequence joins TRBV7-2 and TRBJ1-6; D unclear. Trimming removed 3 bases from V and 7 bases from J, with 10 bases in between. Germline V gene data show CDR1 as SGHTA and CDR2 as FQGNSA. This CDR3 spans 14 amino acids. In nucleotides, the CDR3 is TGTGCCAGCAGCTTGACGACGAGGAATTCACCCCTCCACTTT. This encodes CASSLTTRNSPLHF. The full variable domain, with the rest looked up from reference TRBV7-2 and TRBJ1-6, is GAGVSQSPSNKVTEKGKDVELRCDPISGHTALYWYRQSLGQGLEFLIYFQGNSAPDKSGLPSDRFSAERTGGSVSTLTIQRTQQEDSAVYLCASSLTTRNSPLHFGNGTRLTVT.

A few counts support this clone. The CDR3 reads CASSEISLAAYEQYF. In DNA form, the CDR3 reads TGTGCCAGCAGTGAGATATCTCTAGCGGCCTACGAGCAGTACTTC. The chain joins TRBV28 to TRBJ2-7; 7 nucleotides line up with TRBD2. Germline-derived CDR1 and CDR2 are MDHEN and SYDVKM. This CDR3 has 15 amino acids. V lost 5 bases, J lost 2 bases, and 9 bases stayed unmatched.

The chain employs TRBV10-3 and TRBJ1-5, with TRBD1 matching over 10 bases. CDR1 and CDR2 (germline): ENHRY, SYGVKD. With V trimmed by 1 base and J by 5 bases, 5 bases remained unmatched. The CDR3 spans 16 residues. The CDR3 sequence is CAISELPGQGYQPQHF. CDR3 sequence (DNA): TGTGCCATCAGTGAGTTACCGGGACAGGGGTATCAGCCCCAGCATTTT.

The chain uses TRBV28 and TRBJ1-2; TRBD1 agrees at 8 bases. The length of the CDR3 is 15 residues. Per germline, CDR1 MDHEN and CDR2 SYDVKM. Germline trimming cut 5 bases from V and 4 bases from J; bases unmatched to any gene: 9. The CDR3 DNA reads TGTGCCAGCAGTCCGATGGACAGGGCGGGCTATGGCTACACCTTC. Translated, it gives CASSPMDRAGYGYTF.

This clone was detected once. J is TRBJ2-1 and V is TRBV18; TRBD2 matches at 11 bases. The J segment lost 3 bases and the V segment lost 3 bases, leaving 4 bases of the junction unmatched. The CDR3 has 16 amino acids. Germline CDR1 reads KGHSH; CDR2 reads LQKENI. CDR3 in amino acids: CASSPGGTSGYNEQFF. The CDR3 nucleotides read TGTGCCAGCTCACCGGGAGGGACTAGCGGCTACAATGAGCAGTTCTTC.

The chain joins TRBV12-3 or TRBV12-4 to TRBJ2-1; no clear D. CDR3 size: 13 residues. V was cut by 6 bases and J by 7 bases, with 13 bases left in between. CDR3 nucleotide sequence: TGTGCCAGCAGGCCGTCCGGTGCAAATGAGCAGTTCTTC. It encodes CASRPSGANEQFF.

The genes are TRBV6-5 and TRBJ2-7; tentative D call: TRBD2 (6 bases). V gave up 6 bases and J gave up 3 bases, with 18 bases separating them. The CDR3 is made up of 15 amino acids. In germline, CDR1 is MNHEY, CDR2 SVGAGI. The CDR3 reads CASSRDLATSYEQYF. CDR3 DNA: TGTGCCAGCAGCCGAGACCTAGCGACCAGCTACGAGCAGTACTTC.

The V gene is TRBV6-5, the J gene TRBJ1-1, with TRBD1 matching 10 bases. Germline V lookup: CDR1 MNHEY, CDR2 SVGAGI. The CDR3 runs 13 residues. With V trimmed by 7 bases and J by 4 bases, 3 bases remained unmatched. The CDR3 DNA reads TGTGCCAGCACCCGGGACAGGGGCACTGAAGCTTTCTTT. This encodes CASTRDRGTEAFF.

This chain connects TRBV5-6 to TRBJ2-7, with no clear D. Germline V gives CDR1 SGHDT, CDR2 YYEEEE. Trimming left V 0 bases short and J 3 bases short, with 7 bases between. This CDR3 is 13 amino acids long. The chain's CDR3 is CASSLDRIYEQYV. In DNA form, the CDR3 reads TGTGCCAGCAGCTTGGACAGAATCTACGAGCAGTACGTC.

The rearrangement uses TRBV6-5 and TRBJ2-2, with D possibly being TRBD1 (6 bases). Germline V gene sequence: CDR1 MNHEY, CDR2 SVGAGI. V dropped 2 bases and J dropped 9 bases, with 13 bases sitting between them. This CDR3 contains 14 residues. CDR3 sequence reads: CASSYLMGARELFF. CDR3 DNA sequence: TGTGCCAGCAGTTACCTAATGGGGGCCCGGGAGCTGTTTTTT.

The rearrangement joins TRBV6-5 to TRBJ1-1; TRBD1 might be the D (5 bases). The CDR3 is made up of 15 amino acids. The germline V gene encodes CDR1 MNHEY and CDR2 SVGAGI. V lost 6 bases and J 1 base, leaving 15 bases between the germline ends. CDR3 DNA sequence: TGTGCCAGCAGCTACGGGGCTATCCGGAACACTGAAGCTTTCTTT. It codes for CASSYGAIRNTEAFF.

This clone was seen once. The rearrangement links TRBV5-4 to TRBJ2-7; 8 positions match TRBD1. Trimming removed 0 bases from V and 7 bases from J; junction bases left unmatched: 9. The length of the CDR3 is 15 residues. The germline gives CDR1 SGHNT, CDR2 YYREEE (reference sequence). The CDR3 DNA reads as TGTGCCAGCAGCTTGGCCGGACAGGGATCGGAAGAGCAGTACTTC. Amino acid sequence: CASSLAGQGSEEQYF.

This chain uses TRBV27 with TRBJ2-7; 9 positions match TRBD1. The CDR3 covers 14 residues. Germline V gives CDR1 MNHEY, CDR2 SMNVEV (reference sequence). V shed 6 bases and J 6 bases; nucleotides not matched to a gene: 9. The CDR3 nucleotides read TGTGCCAGCAGCCCGGGGACAGGGTCGTCCGAGCAGTACTTC. This codes for CASSPGTGSSEQYF.

This clone has a single count. The chain links TRBV6-5 to TRBJ2-5; 7 positions agree with TRBD1. This CDR3 comprises 12 residues. The germline CDR1 and CDR2 sequences are MNHEY and SVGAGI. J gave up 6 bases and V 6 bases, and 4 bases lay outside the gene matches. The CDR3 coding sequence is TGTGCCAGCAGCCAGACAGGGAAGACCCAGTACTTC. It codes for CASSQTGKTQYF.

This clone was observed a few times. The CDR3, as DNA: TGTGCCAGCAGGGGAGACGACTATGGCTACACCTTC. Translated, it gives CASRGDDYGYTF. The V call is TRBV2, the J call TRBJ1-2; D uncertain. The ends were cut back, 6 bases at V and 3 bases at J, with 8 bases in the middle. The CDR3 runs 12 residues. Per the germline V gene, CDR1 is SNHLY and CDR2 is FYNNEI.

V gene TRBV5-1 combines with J gene TRBJ1-2; 7 bases agree with TRBD1. The CDR3 sequence is 12 residues long. Germline CDR1 SGHRS, CDR2 YFSETQ. The trim removed 6 bases at V and 3 bases at J, leaving 2 bases unmatched. Here the CDR3 reads CASKGGDYGYTF. CDR3 DNA: TGCGCCAGCAAAGGGGGCGACTATGGCTACACCTTC.

The chain is built from TRBV24-1 and TRBJ2-2, with D possibly TRBD1 on 6 matching bases. The CDR3 is 15 amino acids. Germline V gene sequence: CDR1 KGHDR, CDR2 SFDVKD. V was clipped by 4 bases and J by 1 base, with 9 bases between them. The CDR3 sequence is CATSELTGNTGELFF. The DNA of the CDR3 is TGTGCCACCAGTGAACTGACAGGGAACACCGGGGAGCTGTTTTTT.

V usage is TRBV3-1 (or the pseudogene TRBV3-2) and J usage is TRBJ1-6; possibly TRBD1 for D (6 bases). The germline V gene encodes CDR1 LGHDT and CDR2 YNNKEL (reference sequence). This CDR3 has 14 amino acids. Trimming removed 1 base from V and 7 bases from J, with 8 bases in between. DNA for the CDR3: TGTGCCAGCAGCCAAGGGGGACAAAATTCACCCCTCCACTTT. Its protein product is CASSQGGQNSPLHF.

This clone was picked up one time. The V and J genes are TRBV19 and TRBJ1-2, with D tentatively TRBD1 (6 bases). The ends were cut back, 5 bases at V and 8 bases at J, with 18 bases in the middle. The CDR3 totals 14 residues. Germline-derived CDR1 and CDR2 are LNHDA and SQIVND (reference sequence). The CDR3 nucleotides read TGTGCCAGTAGTCCGGGTTCAGGGGTGGAGGGCTACACCTTC. It is translated as CASSPGSGVEGYTF.

The rearrangement uses TRBV6-6 and TRBJ2-1, with D perhaps TRBD1 (5 bases). Trimming took off 8 bases at V and 7 bases at J, with 21 bases between the two ends. The CDR3 totals 15 residues. CDR1 is MNHNY and CDR2 is SVGAGI in the germline V gene (reference sequence). CDR3 loop: CASYDLGQGKNEQFF. For the CDR3, the DNA is TGTGCCAGCTACGATTTAGGGCAGGGTAAAAATGAGCAGTTCTTC.

V is TRBV6-1 and J is TRBJ2-1; 10 positions agree with TRBD2. Per the germline V gene, CDR1 is MNHNS and CDR2 is SASEGT. Trimming removed 0 bases from V and 7 bases from J; junction bases left unmatched: 15. The CDR3 extends over 19 amino acids. CDR3 sequence (DNA): TGTGCCAGCAGTGAAGCGGTCCTAGCGGGAGTAAAAACAAGGAATGAGCAGTTCTTC. Translated: CASSEAVLAGVKTRNEQFF.

The J gene is TRBJ1-1, the V gene TRBV5-1, with D tentatively TRBD1 (6 bases). With 2 bases removed from V and 4 bases from J, the gap between germline ends came to 12 bases. From germline, CDR1 is SGHRS and CDR2 YFSETQ. The CDR3 contains 14 residues. DNA for the CDR3: TGCGCCAGCAGCTTTAGGGGGGAGGGCACTGAAGCTTTCTTT. It specifies CASSFRGEGTEAFF.

A remark on this clone: The same CDR3 also results from other DNA sequences found in this sample. J is TRBJ1-2 and V is TRBV7-3; 11 positions agree with TRBD1. This CDR3 has 14 residues. Per germline, CDR1 SGHTA and CDR2 FQGTGA. After removal of 6 bases from V and 8 bases from J, the junction contained 8 bases not matched to a gene. CDR3 nucleotide sequence: TGTGCCAGCAGTGCGGGACAGGGGGAGGACGGCTACACCTTC. Encoded protein: CASSAGQGEDGYTF.

The chain recombines TRBV30 with TRBJ2-1; no clear D. Germline V gene sequence: CDR1 GTSNPN, CDR2 SVGIG (reference sequence). This CDR3 has 13 amino acids. V was shortened by 5 bases and J by 6 bases, with 14 bases between the two germline ends. The CDR3 loop reads CAWVPNIPNEQFF. The DNA for the CDR3 is TGTGCCTGGGTGCCAAACATTCCCAATGAGCAGTTCTTC.

Written as DNA, the CDR3 is TGTGCCAGCAGCCAGAGGGCGCAAAGCTCCTACAATGAGCAGTTCTTC. Translation: CASSQRAQSSYNEQFF. This sequence joins TRBV11-2 and TRBJ2-1; D might be TRBD2 (5 bases). The CDR3 covers 16 residues. Germline V lookup: CDR1 SGHAT, CDR2 FQNNGV. V gave up 5 bases and J gave up 0 bases, with 14 bases separating them.

The chain joins TRBV27 to TRBJ2-7; TRBD1 matches at 7 bases. The CDR3 loop spans 14 amino acids. After removal of 4 bases from V and 4 bases from J, the junction contained 7 bases not matched to a gene. Germline V gene lookup returns CDR1 MNHEY and CDR2 SMNVEV (reference sequence). This CDR3 reads CASSYRQGPYEQYF. CDR3 bases: TGTGCCAGCAGTTACAGACAGGGACCTTACGAGCAGTACTTC.

This chain joins TRBV15 and TRBJ1-5, with TRBD1 as a possible D gene (5 bases). CDR3 size: 14 residues. V was clipped by 8 bases and J by 1 base, with 12 bases between them. Germline assignment: CDR1 LNHNV and CDR2 YYDKDF (reference sequence). CDR3 region: CATSQGRSNQPQHF. CDR3 DNA sequence: TGTGCCACCTCCCAGGGTAGGAGCAATCAGCCCCAGCATTTT.